Sequencing of this T cell receptor beta chain was carried out in a study of shared clonotypes between healthy human individuals. V was trimmed by 4 bases and J by 1 base, leaving 11 bases between them. This CDR3 is built from 15 residues. Per the germline V gene, CDR1 is MNHEY and CDR2 is SMNVEV (reference sequence). Clones were sequenced by immunoSEQ multiplex PCR, and TCRdb holds only the in-frame ones, with some missing. The sample contains about 2.1 million clones, 90% to 95% of which appear only once. CD45RO-negative CD8 cells positively selected for CCR7 made up the naive population, which excluded terminally differentiated effector memory CD45RA+ cells.

This sequence joins TRBV27 and TRBJ2-1, with D possibly TRBD1 on 6 matching bases. The source is a man in his late teens or twenties in good health. Some clones in this sample may be carry-over from other donors' samples. Sequenced: naive CD8+ T cells from PBMCs. For the CDR3, the DNA is TGTGCCAGCAGTTCAGGACAGTTATCCTACAATGAGCAGTTCTTC. Residues: CASSSGQLSYNEQFF.